This TCR beta chain stems from a study of T cell changes during pregnancy in multiple sclerosis. This CDR3 has 17 residues. In germline, CDR1 is LNHDA, CDR2 SQIVND (reference sequence). Losses at the gene ends were 2 bases for V and 6 bases for J; bases not matched to a gene: 10. The assay was immunoSEQ multiplex PCR, and TCRdb's table has in-frame clones only and misses some. The data show tens of thousands of clones, 85% to 95% seen once. The sequence was collected from a female donor in good health, enrolled as a control in a pregnancy study. Here the sequenced sample was peripheral blood, taken in the third trimester of pregnancy. This rearrangement joins TRBV19 to TRBJ1-4; 9 bases match TRBD1. The CDR3 sequence: CASSIRGQGLEDEKLFF. The CDR3 DNA follows: TGTGCCAGTAGTATAAGGGGACAGGGATTAGAGGATGAAAAACTGTTTTTT.